One sample yielded the 4 T cell receptor beta chains listed below, sequenced in a study of metastatic and nonmetastatic thyroid tumors (dated by TCRdb to the early 2020s). None of the patients had been given any treatment before thyroid surgery. The library was obtained by PCR. For sequencing, an Illumina HiSeq 4000 was employed. TCRdb reprocessed the public reads (quality trimming at Q25 with fastp, clone calling with MiXCR) and kept in-frame beta chains. This sample is represented by 35,000 to 40,000 clones; about 30% of them were singletons. The biggest ten clones account for about a tenth of the sample. The sequencing input was blood. The receptors shown here come from a male donor with papillary thyroid cancer or a benign thyroid nodule (not recorded which). Some clones in this sample may be carry-over from other donors' samples.

This clone was picked up one time. This rearrangement joins TRBV11-3 to TRBJ2-7, with a tentative D call TRBD2 (5 bases). The CDR3 runs 15 residues. Germline CDR1 is SGHNT and CDR2 is YENEEA. V was shortened by 10 bases and J by 2 bases, with 21 bases between the two germline ends. DNA for the CDR3: TGTGCCATCGGGGTTTCAATGGCTTTACCCTACGAGCAGTACTTC. Translated, it gives CAIGVSMALPYEQYF.

The chain joins TRBV3-1 to TRBJ2-7; 11 positions agree with TRBD2. The trim removed 7 bases at V and 6 bases at J, leaving 5 bases unmatched. CDR1 and CDR2 from the germline V gene are LGHDT and YNNKEL (reference sequence). The CDR3 is 13 amino acids. The CDR3 coding sequence is TGTGCCAGCAATAGCGGGAGGGGAGCCGAGCAGTACTTC. The encoded protein is CASNSGRGAEQYF.

V gene TRBV5-8 combines with J gene TRBJ2-7, with a weak D call TRBD2 (5 bases). The CDR3 covers 13 residues. The germline V and J ends were trimmed by 5 bases and 0 bases, with 9 bases remaining between them. The germline V gene has CDR1 SGHTS and CDR2 YDEGEE. The CDR3 nucleotides read TGTGCCAGCAGGGGGAGAAACTCCTACGAGCAGTACTTC. Encoded protein: CASRGRNSYEQYF.

V usage is TRBV7-2 and J usage is TRBJ2-1; 8 nucleotides match TRBD2. The CDR3 length is 14 residues. Unmatched junction bases numbered 6, after V lost 6 bases and J lost 5 bases. Germline V gene data show CDR1 as SGHTA and CDR2 as FQGNSA. The CDR3 sequence is CASRVGGDNNEQFF. CDR3 in DNA: TGTGCCAGCAGGGTCGGGGGGGACAACAATGAGCAGTTCTTC.